This T cell receptor beta chain stems from a study of spatial heterogeneity in lung cancer. Study-wide results and caveats: Ubiquitous expanded tumor TCRs showed up in blood more at resection than follow-up.

This clonotype was picked up many times. Its target is unknown. Stated time point: sample taken at primary tumor resection. In each case, whole RNA from tumor, nontumor lung or frozen PBMC was sequenced unsorted. From the 5' RACE reads, TCRdb called clonotypes with MiXCR, one entry per CDR3 protein. The data show more than 85,000 distinct CDR3 sequences, roughly 10% seen once. Germline V gives CDR1 SQVTM, CDR2 ANQGSEA. This CDR3 has 13 amino acids. Trimming took 7 bases from V and 0 from J, leaving 13 bases between them. The source material was PBMCs, sampled at surgery. The rearrangement uses TRBV29-1 and TRBJ2-7, with D hard to call. The sequence came from a male donor with early-stage non-small cell lung cancer. The CDR3 DNA sequence: TGCAGCGCGTCCCGGGCAGGCTCCTACGAGCAGTACTTC. The encoded protein is CSASRAGSYEQYF.